This is a list of T cell receptor beta chains from one sample in a study of cytomegalovirus exposure and HLA in healthy donors. Assay used: immunoSEQ multiplex PCR; TCRdb lists only in-frame clones, some missing. The repertoire includes around 150,000 clones, roughly 87% of them detected once, and around 4.3% sits in the top ten. Sequenced input: PBMCs. These receptors originate from a man over 45 in good health and CMV-seropositive. Both conserved end residues are part of each CDR3. A D gene is named only where the DNA matches it firmly. Part of the rows lack a size; the others show once, few, many or a class for expanded clones.

J gene,clone size,V gene,D gene,CDR3 protein,CDR3 DNA
TRBJ2-6,-,TRBV5-4,-,CASSLGSSSGANVLTF,TGTGCCAGCAGCTTGGGGTCCAGCTCTGGGGCCAACGTCCTGACTTTC
TRBJ1-2,-,TRBV6-5,TRBD1,CASSYSDRGHYGYTF,TGTGCCAGCAGTTACTCGGACAGGGGGCACTATGGCTACACCTTC
TRBJ2-3,-,TRBV4-2,TRBD2,CASSQESLAGGPNTRNTQYF,TGTGCCAGCAGCCAAGAAAGTCTAGCGGGGGGGCCGAATACTCGGAATACGCAGTATTTT
TRBJ2-2,-,TRBV30,-,CAWSGPGTNTGELFF,TGTGCCTGGAGTGGACCGGGGACGAACACCGGGGAGCTGTTTTTT
TRBJ2-7,-,TRBV2,TRBD2,CASRTGLAGGGTYEQYF,TGTGCCAGCAGAACGGGACTAGCGGGAGGGGGAACCTACGAGCAGTACTTC
TRBJ2-3,-,TRBV4-1,-,CASSLRSTSTDTQYF,TGCGCCAGCAGCCTAAGAAGTACTAGCACAGATACGCAGTATTTT
TRBJ2-5,-,TRBV27,TRBD2,CASSPKLARETQYF,TGTGCCAGCAGTCCCAAACTAGCGAGAGAGACCCAGTACTTC
TRBJ2-3,-,TRBV5-1,TRBD1,CASSLGQGGSDTQYF,TGCGCCAGCAGCTTGGGACAGGGCGGGTCAGATACGCAGTATTTT
TRBJ1-2,-,TRBV14,TRBD1,CASSLNRGLGYTF,TGTGCCAGCAGCCTAAACAGGGGTTTGGGCTACACCTTC
TRBJ1-1,few,TRBV19,-,CASSTRTEMNTEAFF,TGTGCCAGTAGTACACGGACAGAAATGAACACTGAAGCTTTCTTT
TRBJ2-5,-,TRBV7-2,-,CASSPWAGGRETQYF,TGTGCCAGCAGCCCATGGGCCGGTGGGCGAGAGACCCAGTACTTC
TRBJ2-7,-,TRBV29-1,TRBD2,CSVELLAGYSYEQYF,TGCAGCGTTGAGTTACTAGCGGGATACTCCTACGAGCAGTACTTC
TRBJ2-1,few,TRBV10-3,TRBD2,CAIRVGLAGGGGEQFF,TGTGCCATCAGAGTGGGACTAGCGGGAGGAGGAGGTGAGCAGTTCTTC
TRBJ1-5,-,TRBV27,TRBD1,CASSPDRVSNQPQHF,TGTGCCAGCAGCCCTGACAGGGTTAGCAATCAGCCCCAGCATTTT
TRBJ2-7,-,TRBV5-5,TRBD1,CASSRDRDDYEQYF,TGTGCCAGCAGTCGGGACAGGGATGACTACGAGCAGTACTTC
TRBJ2-1,-,TRBV28,TRBD1,CASSLGQNNEQFF,TGTGCCAGCAGTTTGGGACAGAACAATGAGCAGTTCTTC
TRBJ2-7,-,TRBV5-1,-,CASSLDGSYEQYF,TGCGCCAGCAGCTTGGACGGCTCCTACGAGCAGTACTTC
TRBJ2-1,-,TRBV4-2,TRBD2,CASSQSGTSGSVGYNEQFF,TGTGCCAGCAGCCAATCCGGGACTAGCGGGAGCGTGGGCTACAATGAGCAGTTCTTC
TRBJ2-3,-,TRBV10-3,-,CAISEFNRVADTQYF,TGTGCCATCAGTGAGTTTAACAGGGTTGCAGATACGCAGTATTTT
TRBJ1-5,-,TRBV19,-,CASRIDSYNQPQHF,TGTGCCAGTAGAATCGACAGCTACAATCAGCCCCAGCATTTT
TRBJ2-7,-,TRBV30,-,CAWRGGAVYEQYF,TGTGCCTGGAGGGGGGGGGCGGTCTACGAGCAGTACTTC
TRBJ1-2,few,TRBV7-8,-,CASSLARPLESNYGYTF,TGTGCCAGCAGCTTAGCCAGGCCCCTCGAGTCCAACTATGGCTACACCTTC
TRBJ1-3,-,TRBV5-1,-,CASSFTFSDTIYF,TGCGCCAGCAGCTTCACGTTCTCGGACACCATATATTTT
TRBJ2-7,-,TRBV11-2,-,CASSLIPGVEQYF,TGTGCCAGCAGCTTAATCCCCGGGGTCGAGCAGTACTTC
TRBJ1-5,-,TRBV6-1,TRBD1,CASRRHQGGQPQHF,TGTGCCAGCAGGCGCCACCAGGGGGGTCAGCCCCAGCATTTT
TRBJ1-1,few,TRBV5-8,-,CASSHRTANTEAFF,TGTGCCAGCAGCCACCGGACAGCGAACACTGAAGCTTTCTTT
TRBJ1-5,-,TRBV5-6,-,CASSSGSNQPQHF,TGTGCCAGCAGCTCGGGGAGCAATCAGCCCCAGCATTTT
TRBJ2-2,-,TRBV5-5,TRBD2,CASSPTSGSTGELFF,TGTGCCAGCAGCCCCACTAGCGGGAGTACCGGGGAGCTGTTTTTT
TRBJ2-5,-,TRBV4-1,-,CASSHALAMPETQYF,TGCGCCAGCAGCCATGCCCTGGCCATGCCCGAGACCCAGTACTTC
TRBJ1-1,-,TRBV28,-,CASSQLTGGSTEAFF,TGTGCCAGCAGTCAACTGACAGGTGGGAGCACTGAAGCTTTCTTT
TRBJ2-7,once,TRBV29-1,-,CSVLGAPSSYEQYF,TGCAGCGTTCTAGGGGCCCCTAGCTCCTACGAGCAGTACTTC
TRBJ2-1,-,TRBV9,TRBD2,CASSSLAQYNEQFF,TGTGCCAGCAGCTCACTAGCGCAATACAATGAGCAGTTCTTC
TRBJ1-1,-,TRBV27,-,CASSLFTEGEAFF,TGTGCCAGCAGTTTATTTACAGAGGGCGAAGCTTTCTTT
TRBJ1-3,few,TRBV4-3,TRBD1,CASRSTVQGLSGNTIYF,TGCGCCAGCAGATCGACCGTACAGGGGCTCTCTGGAAACACCATATATTTT
TRBJ2-7,once,TRBV14,TRBD1,CASSQGTGSYEQYF,TGTGCCAGCAGCCAAGGGACAGGGAGCTACGAGCAGTACTTC
TRBJ2-1,-,TRBV9,TRBD1,CASSNSGGGNNEQFF,TGTGCCAGCAGCAACTCAGGGGGTGGGAACAATGAGCAGTTCTTC
TRBJ2-5,-,TRBV5-1,TRBD2,CASSPGLAARDGETQYF,TGCGCCAGCAGCCCGGGGCTAGCGGCAAGGGACGGAGAGACCCAGTACTTC
TRBJ2-1,-,TRBV6-6,TRBD2,CASSPTQRGYNEQFF,TGTGCCAGCAGCCCGACACAGCGGGGGTACAATGAGCAGTTCTTC
TRBJ1-2,-,TRBV7-9,-,CASSLASYGYTF,TGTGCCAGCAGCTTAGCCAGCTATGGCTACACCTTC
TRBJ1-1,-,TRBV18,-,CASSPAGSNTEAFF,TGTGCCAGCTCACCGGCAGGGTCGAACACTGAAGCTTTCTTT
TRBJ2-5,-,TRBV5-5,TRBD2,CASSRLAGIQETQYF,TGTGCCAGCAGCCGACTAGCGGGAATCCAAGAGACCCAGTACTTC
TRBJ1-1,-,TRBV7-8,-,CASSLWGPGNEAFF,TGTGCCAGCAGCTTATGGGGCCCAGGGAATGAAGCTTTCTTT
TRBJ2-2,-,TRBV5-6,TRBD2,CASSFSGGENTGELFF,TGTGCCAGCAGCTTCAGTGGGGGGGAGAACACCGGGGAGCTGTTTTTT
TRBJ1-1,-,TRBV27,-,CASSLGRGPEAFF,TGTGCCAGCAGTCTCGGGAGGGGACCTGAAGCTTTCTTT
TRBJ2-7,-,TRBV28,-,CASSLSGRVVDYEQYF,TGTGCCAGCAGTTTATCTGGCAGGGTAGTGGATTACGAGCAGTACTTC